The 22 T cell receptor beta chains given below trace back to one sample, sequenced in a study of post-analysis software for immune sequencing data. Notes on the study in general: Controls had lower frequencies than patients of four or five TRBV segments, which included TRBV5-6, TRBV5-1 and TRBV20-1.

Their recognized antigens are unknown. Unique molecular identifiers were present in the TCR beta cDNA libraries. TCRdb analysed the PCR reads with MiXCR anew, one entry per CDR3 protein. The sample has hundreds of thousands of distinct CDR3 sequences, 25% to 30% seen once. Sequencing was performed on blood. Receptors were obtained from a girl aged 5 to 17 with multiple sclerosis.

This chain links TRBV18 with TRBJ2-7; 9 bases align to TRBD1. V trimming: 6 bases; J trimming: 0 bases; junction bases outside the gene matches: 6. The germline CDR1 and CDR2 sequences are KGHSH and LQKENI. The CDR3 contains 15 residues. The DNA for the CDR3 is TGTGCCAGCTCCCGGGACAGGGATATCTCCTACGAGCAGTACTTC. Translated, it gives CASSRDRDISYEQYF.

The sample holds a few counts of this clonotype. The CDR3 nucleotides are TGTGCCAGCAGCGACGCCGGGACAGCAGACTACGGGCAGTACTTC. This translates into CASSDAGTADYGQYF. J is TRBJ2-5 and V is TRBV7-2, with TRBD1 identical over 7 bases. The CDR3 runs 15 residues. Germline values: CDR1 SGHTA, CDR2 FQGNSA. With 5 bases clipped from V and 11 bases from J, the junction kept 17 bases outside the gene matches.

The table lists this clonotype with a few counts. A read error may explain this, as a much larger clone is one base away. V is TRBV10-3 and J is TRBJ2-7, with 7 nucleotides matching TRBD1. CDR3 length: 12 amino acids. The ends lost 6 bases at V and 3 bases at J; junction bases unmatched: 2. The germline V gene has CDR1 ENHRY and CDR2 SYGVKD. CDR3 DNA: TGTGCCATCAGCCGGGACAGCTACGAGCAGTACTTC. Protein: CAISRDSYEQYF.

The CDR3 DNA reads TGTGCCACCAGCAGAGGACTAGCGGGAGTAATTCGCGAGCAGTACTTC. It codes for CATSRGLAGVIREQYF. The rearrangement uses TRBV15 and TRBJ2-7; 12 nucleotides line up with TRBD2. The junction had 7 bases not matched to a gene; V was cut back by 1 base and J by 6 bases. Germline values: CDR1 LNHNV, CDR2 YYDKDF (reference sequence). The CDR3 covers 16 residues.

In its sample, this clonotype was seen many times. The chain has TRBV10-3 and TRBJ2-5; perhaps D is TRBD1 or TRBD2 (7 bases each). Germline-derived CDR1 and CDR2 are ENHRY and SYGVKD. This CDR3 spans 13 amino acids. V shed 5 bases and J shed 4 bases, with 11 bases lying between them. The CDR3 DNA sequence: TGTGCCATCAGTACAGGGGAGGGAGAGACCCAGTACTTC. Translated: CAISTGEGETQYF.

CDR3 DNA: TGTGCCAGCAGTTACTCGAGGCCAGGGAGGGATCAGCCCCAGCATTTT. This sequence encodes CASSYSRPGRDQPQHF. This rearrangement joins TRBV6-6 to TRBJ1-5, with D perhaps TRBD1 (5 bases). The CDR3 loop spans 16 amino acids. CDR1 is MNHNY, CDR2 SVGAGI, per germline (reference sequence). Deletions cut 0 bases from V and 5 bases from J, with 14 bases between.

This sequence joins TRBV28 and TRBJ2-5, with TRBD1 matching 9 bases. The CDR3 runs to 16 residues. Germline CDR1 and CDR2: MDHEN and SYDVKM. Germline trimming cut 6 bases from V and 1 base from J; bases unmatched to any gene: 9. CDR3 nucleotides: TGTGCCAGCAGCAGCGGAGGACAGGGGTTCCAAGAGACCCAGTACTTC. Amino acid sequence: CASSSGGQGFQETQYF. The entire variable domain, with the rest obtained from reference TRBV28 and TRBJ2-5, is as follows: DVKVTQSSRYLVKRTGEKVFLECVQDMDHENMFWYRQDPGLGLRLIYFSYDVKMKEKGDIPEGYSVSREKKERFSLILESASTNQTSMYLCASSSGGQGFQETQYFGPGTRLLVL.

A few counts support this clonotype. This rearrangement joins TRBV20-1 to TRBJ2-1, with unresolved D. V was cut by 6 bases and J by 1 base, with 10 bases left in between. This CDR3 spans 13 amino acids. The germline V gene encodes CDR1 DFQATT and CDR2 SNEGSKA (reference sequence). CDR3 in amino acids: CSAERRSYNEQFF. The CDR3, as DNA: TGCAGTGCGGAGCGTCGGTCCTACAATGAGCAGTTCTTC.

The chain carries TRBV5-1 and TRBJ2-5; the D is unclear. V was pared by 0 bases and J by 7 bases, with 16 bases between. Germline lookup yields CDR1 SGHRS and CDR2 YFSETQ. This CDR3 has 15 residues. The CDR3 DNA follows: TGCGCCAGCAGCTTGGATCCAGAAATCAAGTCGACCCAGTACTTC. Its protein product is CASSLDPEIKSTQYF. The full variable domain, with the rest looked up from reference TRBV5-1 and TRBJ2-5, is KAGVTQTPRYLIKTRGQQVTLSCSPISGHRSVSWYQQTPGQGLQFLFEYFSETQRNKGNFPGRFSGRQFSNSRSEMNVSTLELGDSALYLCASSLDPEIKSTQYFGPGTRLLVL.

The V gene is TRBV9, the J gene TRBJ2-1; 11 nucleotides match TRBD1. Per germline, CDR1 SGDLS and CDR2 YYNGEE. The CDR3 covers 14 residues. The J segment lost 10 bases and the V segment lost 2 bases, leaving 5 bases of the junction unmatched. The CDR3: CASSVGQGAREQFF. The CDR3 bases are TGTGCCAGCAGCGTCGGACAGGGGGCGCGGGAGCAGTTCTTC.

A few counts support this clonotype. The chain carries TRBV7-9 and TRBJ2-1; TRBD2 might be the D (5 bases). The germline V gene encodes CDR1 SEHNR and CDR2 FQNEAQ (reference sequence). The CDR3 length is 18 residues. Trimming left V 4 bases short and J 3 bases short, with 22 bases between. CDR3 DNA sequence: TGTGCCAGCAGCTCAACGGGCGGGTCCGTTCCGGGCTACAATGAGCAGTTCTTC. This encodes CASSSTGGSVPGYNEQFF.

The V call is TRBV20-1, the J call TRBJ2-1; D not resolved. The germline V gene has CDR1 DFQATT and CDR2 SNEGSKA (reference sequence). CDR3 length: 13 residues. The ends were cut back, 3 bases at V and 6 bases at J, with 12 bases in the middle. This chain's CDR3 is CSASPNPSNEQFF. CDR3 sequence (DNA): TGCAGTGCTAGTCCCAACCCCTCCAATGAGCAGTTCTTC.

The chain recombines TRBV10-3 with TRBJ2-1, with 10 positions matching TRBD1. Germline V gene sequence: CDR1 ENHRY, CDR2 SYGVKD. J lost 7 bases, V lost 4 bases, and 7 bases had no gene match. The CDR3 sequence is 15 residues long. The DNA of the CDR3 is TGTGCCATCAGTGCGGGACAGGGGATGGGGAATGAGCAGTTCTTC. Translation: CAISAGQGMGNEQFF.

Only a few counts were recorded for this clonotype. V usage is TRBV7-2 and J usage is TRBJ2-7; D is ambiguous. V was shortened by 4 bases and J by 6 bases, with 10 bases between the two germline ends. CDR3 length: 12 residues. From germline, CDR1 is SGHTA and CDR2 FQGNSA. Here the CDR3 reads CASSYSNTEQYF. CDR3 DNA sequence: TGTGCCAGCAGCTATTCTAATACCGAGCAGTACTTC.

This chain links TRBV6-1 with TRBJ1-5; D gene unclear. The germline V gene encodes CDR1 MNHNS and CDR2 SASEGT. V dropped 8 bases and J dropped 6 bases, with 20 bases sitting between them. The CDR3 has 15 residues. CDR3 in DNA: TGTGCCAGCCTTGTGAATTTGGGGAACAGTCAGCCCCAGCATTTT. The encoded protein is CASLVNLGNSQPQHF.

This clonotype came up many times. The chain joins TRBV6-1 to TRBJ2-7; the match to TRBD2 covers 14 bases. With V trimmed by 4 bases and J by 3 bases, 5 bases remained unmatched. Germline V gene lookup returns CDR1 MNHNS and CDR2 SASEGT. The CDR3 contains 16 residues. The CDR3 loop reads CASSGYGTSGGYEQYF. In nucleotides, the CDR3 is TGTGCCAGCAGTGGGTACGGGACTAGCGGGGGCTACGAGCAGTACTTC.

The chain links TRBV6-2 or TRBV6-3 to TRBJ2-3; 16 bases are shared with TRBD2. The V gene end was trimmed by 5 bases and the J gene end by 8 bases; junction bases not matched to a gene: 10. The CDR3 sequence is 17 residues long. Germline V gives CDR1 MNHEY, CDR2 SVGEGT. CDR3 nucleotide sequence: TGTGCCAGCAGTCGTCCCGGGACTAGCGGGAGGGCCGGTACGCAGTATTTT. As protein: CASSRPGTSGRAGTQYF.

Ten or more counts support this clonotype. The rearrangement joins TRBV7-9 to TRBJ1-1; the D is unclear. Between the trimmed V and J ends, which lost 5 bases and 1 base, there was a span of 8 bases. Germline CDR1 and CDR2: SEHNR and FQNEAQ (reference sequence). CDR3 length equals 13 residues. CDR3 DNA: TGTGCCAGCAGCCCTCGTGGGAACACTGAAGCTTTCTTT. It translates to CASSPRGNTEAFF.

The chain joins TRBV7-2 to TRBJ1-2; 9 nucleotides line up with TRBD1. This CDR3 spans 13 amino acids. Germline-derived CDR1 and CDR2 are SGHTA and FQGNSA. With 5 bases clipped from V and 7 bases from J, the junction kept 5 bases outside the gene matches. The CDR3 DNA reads TGTGCCAGCAGCATCACAGGGGGCCGTGGCTACACCTTC. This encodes CASSITGGRGYTF.

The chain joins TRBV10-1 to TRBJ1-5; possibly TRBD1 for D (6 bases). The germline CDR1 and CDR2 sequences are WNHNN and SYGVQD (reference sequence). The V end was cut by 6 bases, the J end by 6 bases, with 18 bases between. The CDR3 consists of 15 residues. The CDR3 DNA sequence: TGCGCCAGCAGGGAGGGGGAAGACAGCGGTCAGCCCCAGCATTTT. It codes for CASREGEDSGQPQHF.

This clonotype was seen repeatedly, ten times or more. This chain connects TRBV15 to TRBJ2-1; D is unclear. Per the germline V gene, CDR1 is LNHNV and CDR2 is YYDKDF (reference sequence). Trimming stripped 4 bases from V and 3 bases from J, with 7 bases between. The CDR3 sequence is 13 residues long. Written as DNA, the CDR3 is TGTGCCACCAGCAACCAGGTCTACAATGAGCAGTTCTTC. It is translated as CATSNQVYNEQFF.

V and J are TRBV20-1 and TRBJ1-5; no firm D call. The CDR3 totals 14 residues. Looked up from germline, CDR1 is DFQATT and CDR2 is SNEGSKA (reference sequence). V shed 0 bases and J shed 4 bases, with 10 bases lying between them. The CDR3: CSARDYLGNQPQHF. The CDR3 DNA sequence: TGCAGTGCTAGAGATTACCTCGGGAATCAGCCCCAGCATTTT.